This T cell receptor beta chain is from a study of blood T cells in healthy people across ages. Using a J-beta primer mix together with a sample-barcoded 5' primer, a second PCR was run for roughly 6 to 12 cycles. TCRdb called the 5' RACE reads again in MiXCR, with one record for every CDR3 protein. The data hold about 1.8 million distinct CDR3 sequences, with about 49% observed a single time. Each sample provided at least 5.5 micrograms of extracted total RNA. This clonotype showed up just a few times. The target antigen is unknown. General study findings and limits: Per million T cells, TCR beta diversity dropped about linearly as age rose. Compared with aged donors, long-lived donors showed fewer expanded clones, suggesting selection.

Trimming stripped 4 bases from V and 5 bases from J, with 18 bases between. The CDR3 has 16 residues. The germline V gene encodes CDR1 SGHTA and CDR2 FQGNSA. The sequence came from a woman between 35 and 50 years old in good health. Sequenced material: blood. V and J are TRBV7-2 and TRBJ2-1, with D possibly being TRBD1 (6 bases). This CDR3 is CASSSQGRERNNEQFF. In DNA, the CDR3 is TGTGCCAGCAGCTCACAGGGAAGGGAGAGGAACAATGAGCAGTTCTTC.